This T cell receptor (beta chain) comes out of a study of blood T cell repertoires in COVID-19. Across the study: Acute-phase and convalescent COVID-19 samples originated in the United States, Italy and Spain. PBMCs, B-cell-depleted T cells, or T cells provided the cDNA or gDNA that made up the material.

The table came from immunoSEQ multiplex PCR; TCRdb's copy has only in-frame clones and leaves some out. The table shows about 36,000 clones, with less than 80% occurring only once. Seattle patients were enrolled during active infection and followed longitudinally. The sequence was collected from a man between 70 and 80 years old with COVID-19, enrolled during active disease. Sequencing was performed on peripheral blood.

The chain's CDR3 is CASRPNRGGDQPQHF. The CDR3 region has the DNA TGTGCCAGCAGACCAAACAGGGGGGGGGATCAGCCCCAGCATTTT. V is TRBV2 and J is TRBJ1-5; 8 bases are shared with TRBD1. The V gene end was trimmed by 6 bases and the J gene end by 5 bases; junction bases not matched to a gene: 9. The CDR3 totals 15 residues. Germline V lookup: CDR1 SNHLY, CDR2 FYNNEI.